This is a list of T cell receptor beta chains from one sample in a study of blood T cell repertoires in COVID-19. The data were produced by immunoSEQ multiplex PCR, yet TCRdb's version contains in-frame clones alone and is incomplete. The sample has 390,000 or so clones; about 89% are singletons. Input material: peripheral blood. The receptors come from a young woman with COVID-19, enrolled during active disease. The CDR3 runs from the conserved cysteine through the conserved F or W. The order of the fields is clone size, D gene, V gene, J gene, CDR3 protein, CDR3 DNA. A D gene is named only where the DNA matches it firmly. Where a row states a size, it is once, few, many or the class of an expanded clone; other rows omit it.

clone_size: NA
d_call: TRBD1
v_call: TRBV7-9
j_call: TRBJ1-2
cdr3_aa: CASSILDRVRVDGYTF
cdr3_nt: TGTGCCAGCAGCATTCTGGACAGGGTACGAGTGGATGGCTACACCTTC

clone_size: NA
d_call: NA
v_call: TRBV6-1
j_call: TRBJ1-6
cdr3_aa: CASSEAWGDSPLHF
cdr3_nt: TGTGCCAGCAGTGAAGCGTGGGGGGATTCACCCCTCCACTTT

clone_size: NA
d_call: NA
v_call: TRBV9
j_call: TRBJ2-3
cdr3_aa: CASSTTATGTTDTQYF
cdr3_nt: TGTGCCAGCAGCACGACGGCGACGGGAACCACAGATACGCAGTATTTT

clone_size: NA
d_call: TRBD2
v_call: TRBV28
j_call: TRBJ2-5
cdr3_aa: CASAAGGVQETQYF
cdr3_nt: TGTGCCAGCGCGGCTGGGGGGGTGCAAGAGACCCAGTACTTC

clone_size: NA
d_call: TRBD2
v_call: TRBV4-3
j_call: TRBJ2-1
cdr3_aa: CASSQFLAGDGEQFF
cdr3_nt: TGCGCCAGCAGCCAATTCCTAGCGGGAGATGGAGAGCAGTTCTTC

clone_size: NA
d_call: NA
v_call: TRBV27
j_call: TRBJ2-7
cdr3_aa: CASSRRQIYEQYF
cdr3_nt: TGTGCCAGCAGCCGGCGACAGATCTACGAGCAGTACTTC

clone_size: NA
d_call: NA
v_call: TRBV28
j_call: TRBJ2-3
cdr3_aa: CASTLLGGGTDTQYF
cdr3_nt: TGTGCCAGCACCCTTTTGGGAGGGGGTACAGATACGCAGTATTTT

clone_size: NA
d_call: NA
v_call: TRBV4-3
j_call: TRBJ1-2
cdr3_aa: CASSQDSAGSQGYTF
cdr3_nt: TGCGCCAGCAGCCAAGATTCGGCAGGGTCACAGGGCTACACCTTC

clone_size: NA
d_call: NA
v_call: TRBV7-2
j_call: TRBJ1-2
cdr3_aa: CASIPRGGLNYGYTF
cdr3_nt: TGTGCCAGCATCCCTAGGGGGGGGCTCAACTATGGCTACACCTTC

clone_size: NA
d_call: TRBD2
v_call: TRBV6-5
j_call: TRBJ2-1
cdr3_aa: CASSFTLALYNEQFF
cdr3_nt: TGTGCCAGCAGTTTTACACTAGCGCTTTACAATGAGCAGTTCTTC

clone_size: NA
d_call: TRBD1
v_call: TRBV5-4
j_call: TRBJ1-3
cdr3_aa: CASSLTGTGPNTIYF
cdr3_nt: TGTGCCAGCAGCTTAACCGGGACAGGACCGAACACCATATATTTT

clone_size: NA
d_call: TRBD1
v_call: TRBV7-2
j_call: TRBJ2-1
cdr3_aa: CASSSGTGGHNEQFF
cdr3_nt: TGTGCCAGCAGCTCCGGGACAGGGGGGCACAATGAGCAGTTCTTC

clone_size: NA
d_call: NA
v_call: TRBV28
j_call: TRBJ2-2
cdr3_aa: CASSFRGLFTGELFF
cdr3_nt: TGTGCCAGCAGTTTTCGGGGACTTTTCACCGGGGAGCTGTTTTTT

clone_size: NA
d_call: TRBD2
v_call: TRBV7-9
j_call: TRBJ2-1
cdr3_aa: CASSIRTSRSYNEQFF
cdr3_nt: TGTGCCAGCAGCATCCGGACTAGTCGATCCTACAATGAGCAGTTCTTC

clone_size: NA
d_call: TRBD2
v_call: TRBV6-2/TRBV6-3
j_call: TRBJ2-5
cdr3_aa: CASSYQEGLAGVGQETQYF
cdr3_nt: TGTGCCAGCAGTTACCAGGAGGGACTAGCGGGAGTGGGACAAGAGACCCAGTACTTC

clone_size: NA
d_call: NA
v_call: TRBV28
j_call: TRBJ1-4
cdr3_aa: CASSLRRDMGEKLFF
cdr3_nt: TGTGCCAGCAGTTTAAGACGGGACATGGGGGAAAAACTGTTTTTT

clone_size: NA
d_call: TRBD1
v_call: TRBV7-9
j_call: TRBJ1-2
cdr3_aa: CASSVGQGYGYTF
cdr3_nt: TGTGCCAGCAGCGTAGGACAGGGCTATGGCTACACCTTC

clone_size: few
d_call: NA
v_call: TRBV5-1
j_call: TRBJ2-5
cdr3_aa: CASSLVKQETQYF
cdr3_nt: TGCGCCAGCAGCCTGGTTAAACAAGAGACCCAGTACTTC

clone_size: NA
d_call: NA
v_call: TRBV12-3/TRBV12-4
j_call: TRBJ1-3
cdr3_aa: CASSGTGDTIYF
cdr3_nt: TGTGCCAGCAGCGGGACGGGGGACACCATATATTTT

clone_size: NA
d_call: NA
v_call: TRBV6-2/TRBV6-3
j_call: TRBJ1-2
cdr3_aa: CASSPAIPNYGYTF
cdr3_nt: TGTGCCAGCAGCCCAGCCATTCCTAACTATGGCTACACCTTC

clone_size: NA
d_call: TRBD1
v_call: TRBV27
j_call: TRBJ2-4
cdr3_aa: CASSLNRGLPNIQYF
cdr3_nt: TGTGCCAGCAGTTTAAACAGGGGGCTACCGAACATTCAGTACTTC

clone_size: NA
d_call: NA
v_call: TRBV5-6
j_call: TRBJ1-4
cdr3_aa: CASSLGGGVREKLFF
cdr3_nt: TGTGCCAGCAGCTTGGGCGGGGGAGTTAGAGAAAAACTGTTTTTT

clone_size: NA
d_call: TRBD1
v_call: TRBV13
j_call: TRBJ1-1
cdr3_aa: CASIRTGANTEAFF
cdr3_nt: TGTGCCAGCATAAGGACAGGGGCCAACACTGAAGCTTTCTTT

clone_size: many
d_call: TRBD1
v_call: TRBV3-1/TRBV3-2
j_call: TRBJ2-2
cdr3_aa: CASSPTGDFTGELFF
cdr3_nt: TGTGCCAGCAGCCCGACAGGGGATTTCACCGGGGAGCTGTTTTTT

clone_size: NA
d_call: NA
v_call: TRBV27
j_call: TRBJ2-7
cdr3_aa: CASSRRDSLLGEQYF
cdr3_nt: TGTGCCAGCAGCCGGAGGGACAGCCTTTTGGGCGAGCAGTACTTC

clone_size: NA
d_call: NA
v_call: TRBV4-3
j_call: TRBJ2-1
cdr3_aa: CASSQARFEGARRTGNEQFF
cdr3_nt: TGCGCCAGCAGCCAGGCTAGGTTCGAAGGGGCCAGGAGAACGGGCAATGAGCAGTTCTTC

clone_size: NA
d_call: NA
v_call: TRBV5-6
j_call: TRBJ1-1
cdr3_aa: CASSHDRALGRGTEAFF
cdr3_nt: TGTGCCAGCAGCCATGACCGGGCCCTAGGGAGGGGCACTGAAGCTTTCTTT

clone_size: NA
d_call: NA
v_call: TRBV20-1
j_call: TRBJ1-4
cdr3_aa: CSASGEGPEEKLFF
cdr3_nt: TGCAGTGCTAGTGGGGAGGGTCCTGAGGAAAAACTGTTTTTT

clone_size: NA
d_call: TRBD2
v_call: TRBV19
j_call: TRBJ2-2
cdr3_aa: CASSILAGVAGELFF
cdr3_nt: TGTGCCAGTAGTATACTAGCGGGAGTCGCCGGGGAGCTGTTTTTT

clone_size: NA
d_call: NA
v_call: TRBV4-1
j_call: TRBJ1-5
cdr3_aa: CASSQEGRVNQPQHF
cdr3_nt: TGCGCCAGCAGCCAAGAAGGCAGGGTCAATCAGCCCCAGCATTTT

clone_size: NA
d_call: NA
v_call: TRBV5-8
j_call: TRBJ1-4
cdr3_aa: CASSFSGKLFF
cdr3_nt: TGTGCCAGCAGCTTCAGTGGAAAACTGTTTTTT

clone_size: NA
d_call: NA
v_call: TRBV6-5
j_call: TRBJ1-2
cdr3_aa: CASSYAIALVQGYTF
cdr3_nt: TGTGCCAGCAGTTACGCGATCGCTCTAGTCCAGGGCTACACCTTC

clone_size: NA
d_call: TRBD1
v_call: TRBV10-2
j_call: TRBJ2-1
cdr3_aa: CASVLPGQGANEQFF
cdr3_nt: TGCGCCAGCGTCCTACCGGGACAGGGGGCGAATGAGCAGTTCTTC

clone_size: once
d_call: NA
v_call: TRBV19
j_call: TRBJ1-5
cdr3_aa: CASSPRFGGNQPQHF
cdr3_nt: TGTGCCAGTAGTCCCCGATTCGGGGGCAATCAGCCCCAGCATTTT

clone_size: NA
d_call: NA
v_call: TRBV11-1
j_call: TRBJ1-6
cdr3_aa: CASSLATQGSPLHF
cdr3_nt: TGTGCCAGCAGCTTAGCGACCCAGGGTTCACCCCTCCACTTT

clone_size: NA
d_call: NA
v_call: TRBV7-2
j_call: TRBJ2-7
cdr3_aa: CASSLGGVRSYEQYF
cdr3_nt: TGTGCCAGCAGCTTAGGCGGAGTTAGGTCCTACGAGCAGTACTTC

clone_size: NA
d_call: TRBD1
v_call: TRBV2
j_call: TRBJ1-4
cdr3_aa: CASSVDRGGEKLFF
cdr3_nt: TGTGCCAGCAGTGTGGACAGGGGCGGAGAAAAACTGTTTTTT

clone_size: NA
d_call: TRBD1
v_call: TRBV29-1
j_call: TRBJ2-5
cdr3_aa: CSVEVTGVGWETQYF
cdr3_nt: TGCAGCGTTGAAGTTACAGGGGTCGGATGGGAGACCCAGTACTTC

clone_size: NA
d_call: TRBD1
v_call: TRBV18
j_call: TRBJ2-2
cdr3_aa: CASSPRQGEDGELFF
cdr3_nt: TGTGCCAGCTCACCACGACAGGGCGAAGACGGGGAGCTGTTTTTT

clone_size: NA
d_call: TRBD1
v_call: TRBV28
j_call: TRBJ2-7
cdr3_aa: CASSLTGTGTYEQYF
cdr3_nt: TGTGCCAGCAGTTTAACCGGGACAGGGACCTACGAGCAGTACTTC

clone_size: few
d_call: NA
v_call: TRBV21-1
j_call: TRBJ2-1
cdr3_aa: CASSKGGNEQFF
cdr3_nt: TGTGCCAGCAGCAAAGGAGGGAATGAGCAGTTCTTC

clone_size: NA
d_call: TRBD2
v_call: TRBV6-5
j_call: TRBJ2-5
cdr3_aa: CASSTTSGGAETQYF
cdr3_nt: TGTGCCAGCAGTACAACTAGCGGGGGGGCAGAGACCCAGTACTTC

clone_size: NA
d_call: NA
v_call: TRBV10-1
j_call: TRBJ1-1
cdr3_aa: CASSVTEDTEAFF
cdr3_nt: TGCGCCAGCAGTGTAACGGAGGACACTGAAGCTTTCTTT

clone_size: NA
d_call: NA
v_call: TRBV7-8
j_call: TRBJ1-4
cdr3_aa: CASEEIFNEKLFF
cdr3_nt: TGTGCCAGCGAGGAGATTTTTAATGAAAAACTGTTTTTT

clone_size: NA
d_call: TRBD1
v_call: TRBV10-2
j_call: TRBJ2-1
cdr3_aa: CASSDQGDYNEQFF
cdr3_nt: TGCGCCAGCAGTGACCAGGGGGACTACAATGAGCAGTTCTTC

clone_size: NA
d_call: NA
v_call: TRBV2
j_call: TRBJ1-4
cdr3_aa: CASSEREGEKLFF
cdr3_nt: TGTGCCAGCAGTGAACGGGAGGGGGAAAAACTGTTTTTT

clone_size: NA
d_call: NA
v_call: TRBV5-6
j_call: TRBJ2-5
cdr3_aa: CASSLGLRQETQYF
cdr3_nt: TGTGCCAGCAGCTTGGGACTACGACAAGAGACCCAGTACTTC

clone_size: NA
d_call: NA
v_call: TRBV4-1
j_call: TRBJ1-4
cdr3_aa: CASSQEVSQGPRHNEKLFF
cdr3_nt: TGCGCCAGCAGCCAAGAAGTATCCCAGGGTCCTCGCCATAATGAAAAACTGTTTTTT

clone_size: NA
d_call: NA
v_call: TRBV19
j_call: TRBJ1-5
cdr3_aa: CASSIDFRGAGQPQHF
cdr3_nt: TGTGCCAGTAGTATAGATTTCCGGGGGGCAGGTCAGCCCCAGCATTTT

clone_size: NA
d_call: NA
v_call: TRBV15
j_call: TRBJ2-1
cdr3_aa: CATSRRQGRGLGFNDEQFF
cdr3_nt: TGTGCCACCAGCCGACGACAGGGACGGGGACTAGGTTTCAACGATGAGCAGTTCTTC

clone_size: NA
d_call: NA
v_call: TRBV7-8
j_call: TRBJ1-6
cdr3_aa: CASIADSRNYNSPLHF
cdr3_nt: TGTGCCAGCATCGCGGACAGTAGGAACTATAATTCACCCCTCCACTTT

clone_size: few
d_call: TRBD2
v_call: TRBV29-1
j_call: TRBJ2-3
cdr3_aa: CSVGTSGSTDTQYF
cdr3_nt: TGCAGCGTTGGGACTAGCGGAAGCACAGATACGCAGTATTTT

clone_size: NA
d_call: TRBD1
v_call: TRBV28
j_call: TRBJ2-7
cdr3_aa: CASSSGTGVYEQYF
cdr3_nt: TGTGCCAGCAGTTCCGGGACAGGGGTCTACGAGCAGTACTTC

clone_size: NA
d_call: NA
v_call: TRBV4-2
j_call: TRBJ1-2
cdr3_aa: CASSRESLGRNGYTF
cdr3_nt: TGTGCCAGCAGCCGAGAGTCTTTGGGCAGAAATGGCTACACCTTC

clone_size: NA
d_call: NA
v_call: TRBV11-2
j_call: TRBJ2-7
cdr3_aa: CASSFSGTPEQYF
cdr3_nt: TGTGCCAGCAGCTTTTCGGGGACACCCGAGCAGTACTTC

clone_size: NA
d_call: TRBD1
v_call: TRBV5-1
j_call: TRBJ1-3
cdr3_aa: CASSPRQGAGGNTIYF
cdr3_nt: TGCGCCAGCAGCCCGCGACAGGGGGCAGGGGGAAACACCATATATTTT

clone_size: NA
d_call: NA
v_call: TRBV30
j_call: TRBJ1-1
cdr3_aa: CAWSSRANTEAFF
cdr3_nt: TGTGCCTGGAGTAGCAGGGCGAACACTGAAGCTTTCTTT

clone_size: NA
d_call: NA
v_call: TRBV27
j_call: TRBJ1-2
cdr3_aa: CASSLRGAVNYGYTF
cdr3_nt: TGTGCCAGCAGTTTAAGGGGTGCCGTTAACTATGGCTACACCTTC

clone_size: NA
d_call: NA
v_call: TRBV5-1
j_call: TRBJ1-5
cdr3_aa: CASSLDSTGQPQHF
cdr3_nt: TGCGCCAGCAGCTTGGATTCCACGGGTCAGCCCCAGCATTTT

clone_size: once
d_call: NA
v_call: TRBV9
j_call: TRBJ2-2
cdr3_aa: CASSVDIRDRSGELFF
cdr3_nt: TGTGCCAGCAGCGTAGATATCAGGGATCGGTCCGGGGAGCTGTTTTTT